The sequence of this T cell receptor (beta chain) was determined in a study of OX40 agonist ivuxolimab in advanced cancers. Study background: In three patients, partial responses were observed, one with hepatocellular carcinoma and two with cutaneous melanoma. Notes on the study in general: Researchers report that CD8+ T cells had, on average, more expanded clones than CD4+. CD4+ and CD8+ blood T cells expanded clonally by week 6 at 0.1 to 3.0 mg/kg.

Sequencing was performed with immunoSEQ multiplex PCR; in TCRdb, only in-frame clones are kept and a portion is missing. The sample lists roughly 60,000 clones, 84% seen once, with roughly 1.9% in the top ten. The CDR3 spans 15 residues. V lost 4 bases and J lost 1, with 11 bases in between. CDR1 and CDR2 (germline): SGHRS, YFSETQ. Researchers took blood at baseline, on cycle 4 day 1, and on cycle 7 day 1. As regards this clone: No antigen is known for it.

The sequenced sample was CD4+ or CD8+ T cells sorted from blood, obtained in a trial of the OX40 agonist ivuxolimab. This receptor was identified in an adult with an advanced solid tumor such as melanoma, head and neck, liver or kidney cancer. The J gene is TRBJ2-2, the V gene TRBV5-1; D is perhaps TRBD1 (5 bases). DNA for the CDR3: TGCGCCAGCAGCGTCGGACACATGAACACCGGGGAGCTGTTTTTT. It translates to CASSVGHMNTGELFF.